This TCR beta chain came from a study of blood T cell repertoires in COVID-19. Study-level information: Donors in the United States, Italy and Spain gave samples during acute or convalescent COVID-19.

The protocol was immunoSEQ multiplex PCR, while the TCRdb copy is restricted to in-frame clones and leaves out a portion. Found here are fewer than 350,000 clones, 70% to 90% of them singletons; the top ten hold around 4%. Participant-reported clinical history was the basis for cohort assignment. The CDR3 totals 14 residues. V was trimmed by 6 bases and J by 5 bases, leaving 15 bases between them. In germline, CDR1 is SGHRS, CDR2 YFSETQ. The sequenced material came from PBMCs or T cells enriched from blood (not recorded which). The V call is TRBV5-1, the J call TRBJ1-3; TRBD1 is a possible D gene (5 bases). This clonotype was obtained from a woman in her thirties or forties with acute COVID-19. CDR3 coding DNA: TGCGCCAGCAAAATAGGCAGGGATCGAAACACCATATATTTT. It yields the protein CASKIGRDRNTIYF.